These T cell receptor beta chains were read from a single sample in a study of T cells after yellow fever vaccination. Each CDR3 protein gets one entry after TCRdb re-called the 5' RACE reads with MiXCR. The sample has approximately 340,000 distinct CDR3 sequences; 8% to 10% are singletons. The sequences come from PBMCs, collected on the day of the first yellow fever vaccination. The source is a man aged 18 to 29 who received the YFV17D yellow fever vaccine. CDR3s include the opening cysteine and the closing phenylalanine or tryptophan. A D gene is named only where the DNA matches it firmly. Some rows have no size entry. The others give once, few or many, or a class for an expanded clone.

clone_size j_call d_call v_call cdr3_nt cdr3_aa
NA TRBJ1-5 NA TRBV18 TGTGCCACCAGCCGGGCAGAAAGCAATCAGCCCCAGCATTTT CATSRAESNQPQHF
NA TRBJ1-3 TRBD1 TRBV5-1 TGCGCCAGCAGCTTGGAGCAGGGGGAGAACACCATATATTTT CASSLEQGENTIYF
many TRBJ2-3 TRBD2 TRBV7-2 TGTGCCAGCAGCCCCGTTCGCTCCACTGGGAGGGTCGCAGATACGCAGTATTTT CASSPVRSTGRVADTQYF
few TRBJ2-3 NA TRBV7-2 TGTGCCAGCAGCCTCGGACACAGCGCCGATACGCAGTATTTT CASSLGHSADTQYF
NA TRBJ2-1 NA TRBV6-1 TGTGCCAGCACCAAACGGGGCGGGGTACTCAATGAGCAGTTCTTC CASTKRGGVLNEQFF
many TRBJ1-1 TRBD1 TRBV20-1 TGCAGTGCCCGCAGTGACAGGGACACTGAAGCTTTCTTT CSARSDRDTEAFF
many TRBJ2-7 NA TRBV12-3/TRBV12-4 TGTGCCAGCAGTTTCTTCCGAGGGCCCGACGAGCAGTACTTC CASSFFRGPDEQYF
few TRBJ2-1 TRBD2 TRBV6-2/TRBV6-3 TGTGCCAGCACCCCGGGGGGGCGATACAATGAGCAGTTCTTC CASTPGGRYNEQFF
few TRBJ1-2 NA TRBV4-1 TGCGCCAGCAGCCCCCTACGGGGGGTCTATGGCTACACCTTC CASSPLRGVYGYTF
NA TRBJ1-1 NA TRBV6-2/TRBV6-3 TGTGCCAGCGCGCCGGGGGGAATGAACACTGAAGCTTTCTTT CASAPGGMNTEAFF
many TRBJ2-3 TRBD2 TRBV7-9 TGTGCCAGCAGCTTAGTAGCGGGCCCAGGTGGTACGCAGTATTTT CASSLVAGPGGTQYF
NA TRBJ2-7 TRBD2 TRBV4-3 TGCGCCAGCAGCCAAGATGCGGGGGGCTTCTCCTACGAGCAGTACTTC CASSQDAGGFSYEQYF
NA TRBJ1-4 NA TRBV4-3 TGCGCCAGCAGCCAAGAGGGACAACTTAATGAAAAACTGTTTTTT CASSQEGQLNEKLFF
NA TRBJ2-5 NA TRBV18 TGTGCCAGCTCACTCGGACCCGAACCCCGCGCCCAGTACTTC CASSLGPEPRAQYF
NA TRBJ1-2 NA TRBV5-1 TGCGCCAGCAGCCCGGCTGGGGGGGACTATGGCTACACCTTC CASSPAGGDYGYTF
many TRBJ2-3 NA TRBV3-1 TGTGCCAGCAGCCAAAGTGGGCTCGATACGCAGTATTTT CASSQSGLDTQYF
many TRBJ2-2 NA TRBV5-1 TGCGCCAGCTCAATCCTAGCGAACACCGGGGAGCTGTTTTTT CASSILANTGELFF
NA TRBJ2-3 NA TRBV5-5 TGTGCCAGCGGCTCGCGGCTTGGCGCCCTCAGCACAGATACGCAGTATTTT CASGSRLGALSTDTQYF
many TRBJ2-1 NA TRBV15 TGTGCCACCAGCAGAGATCCGTCCTACAATGAGCAGTTCTTC CATSRDPSYNEQFF
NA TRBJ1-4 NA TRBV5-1 TGCGCCAGCACCAGGCTAGGGGGAGCTAATGAAAAACTGTTTTTT CASTRLGGANEKLFF
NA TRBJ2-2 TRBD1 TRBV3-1 TGTGCCAGCAGCCCCTCGACAGGGTTCGGCACCGGGGAGCTGTTTTTT CASSPSTGFGTGELFF
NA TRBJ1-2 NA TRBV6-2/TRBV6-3 TGTGCCAGCAGTCCTGGACCCAGGGGCGACGGCTACACCTTC CASSPGPRGDGYTF
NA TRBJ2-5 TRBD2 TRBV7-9 TGTGCCAGCAGAGACGCAACTAGCGGGGGGTACCAAGAGACCCAGTACTTC CASRDATSGGYQETQYF
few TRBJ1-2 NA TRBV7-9 TGTGCCAGCAGCTTTGGGGTCGGGGATGGCTACACCTTC CASSFGVGDGYTF
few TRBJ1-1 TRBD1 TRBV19 TGTGCCAGAAAGGACAGGTCCAACACTGAAGCTTTCTTT CARKDRSNTEAFF
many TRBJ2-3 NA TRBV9 TGTGCCAGCAGCGTAGATCTTAGCACAGATACGCAGTATTTT CASSVDLSTDTQYF
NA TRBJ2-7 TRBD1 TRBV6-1 TGTGCCAGCAGTGTTGGGCAGGGGGCTTCCTACGAGCAGTACTTC CASSVGQGASYEQYF
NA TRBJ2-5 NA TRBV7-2 TGTGCCAGCAGCTTAGAGGCGCGGAATTGGGAGACCCAGTACTTC CASSLEARNWETQYF
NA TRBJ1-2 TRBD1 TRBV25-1 TGTGCCAGCAGCCCCTCAGACAGGGCAACCTATGGCTACACCTTC CASSPSDRATYGYTF
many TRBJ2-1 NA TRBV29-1 TGCAGCCCCGCCGGGGGGCACAATGAGCAGTTCTTC CSPAGGHNEQFF
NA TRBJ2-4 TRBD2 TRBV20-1 TGCAGTGCTAGGGCCCCTTCACTAGCGGAGAAAAACATTCAGTACTTC CSARAPSLAEKNIQYF
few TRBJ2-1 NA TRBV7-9 TGTGCCAGCAGCTTATCGGGGGGCAGTGAGCAGTTCTTC CASSLSGGSEQFF
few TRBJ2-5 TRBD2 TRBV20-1 TGCAGTGCCCCTCAACTAGCGGGGGGGGAAGAGACCCAGTACTTC CSAPQLAGGEETQYF
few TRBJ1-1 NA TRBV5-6 TGTGCCAGCACTTTAAGGGGGAGCACTGAAGCTTTCTTT CASTLRGSTEAFF
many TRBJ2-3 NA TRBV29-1 TGCAGCGTTAATAGCGGCATTAACACAGATACGCAGTATTTT CSVNSGINTDTQYF
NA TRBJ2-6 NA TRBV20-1 TGCAGTGCTATCCAGTCCCCCTCTGGGGCCAACGTCCTGACTTTC CSAIQSPSGANVLTF
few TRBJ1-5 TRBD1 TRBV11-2 TGTGCCAGCAGCTCTGACAGGGTAGGGGGCTATAGCAATCAGCCCCAGCATTTT CASSSDRVGGYSNQPQHF
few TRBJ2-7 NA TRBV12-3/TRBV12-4 TGTGCCAGCAGTTTAGGGGTCGGCGGCTACGAGCAGTACTTC CASSLGVGGYEQYF
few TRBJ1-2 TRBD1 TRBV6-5 TGTGCCAGCAGTTACTCGGTTACAGGGGGAGCGGGCTATGGCTACACCTTC CASSYSVTGGAGYGYTF
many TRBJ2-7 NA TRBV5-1 TGCGCCAGCAGCTTGTCGGGCGTGGGGGGCTACGAGCAGTACTTC CASSLSGVGGYEQYF
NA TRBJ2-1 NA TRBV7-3 TGTGCCAGCAGCCCCATCGCGCCCGTCCTTGGAGACAATGAGCAGTTCTTC CASSPIAPVLGDNEQFF
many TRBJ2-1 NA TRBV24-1 TGTGCCACCAGTGATCCAAAACTAACAGGGAGCTCCTACAATGAGCAGTTCTTC CATSDPKLTGSSYNEQFF
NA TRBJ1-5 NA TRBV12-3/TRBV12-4 TGTGCCAGCAGTTCTGTTTATAGCAATCAGCCCCAGCATTTT CASSSVYSNQPQHF
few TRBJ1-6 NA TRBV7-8 TGTGCCAGCAGCTTAGCATCGGGCCGTTCACCCCTCCACTTT CASSLASGRSPLHF
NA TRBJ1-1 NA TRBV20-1 TGCAGTGCTCTCCTAGACAGGAAGCCGACTGAAGCTTTCTTT CSALLDRKPTEAFF
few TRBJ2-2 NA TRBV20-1 TGCAGTGCTAGAGCGGGCGCCACCGGGGAGCTGTTTTTT CSARAGATGELFF
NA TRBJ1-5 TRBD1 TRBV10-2 TGCGCCAGCAGTGATAGGGGGCGTGGAGACAATCAGCCCCAGCATTTT CASSDRGRGDNQPQHF
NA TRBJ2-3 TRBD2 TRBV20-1 TGCAGTGCTACGGTCGGACTAGCGGGGCTAAATACGCAGTATTTT CSATVGLAGLNTQYF
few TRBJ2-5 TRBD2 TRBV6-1 TGTGCCAGCAGTCCCCCTAGCGGGGGGGCGGATGGGACCCAGTACTTC CASSPPSGGADGTQYF
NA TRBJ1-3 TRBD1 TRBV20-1 TGCAGTGCTAGGGGGACAGGGGGAAACACCATATATTTT CSARGTGGNTIYF